The rows below give T cell receptor beta chains drawn from one sample of a study of graft-versus-host responses after intestinal transplantation. Profiling relied on immunoSEQ multiplex PCR, and the TCRdb table lists in-frame clones only, not all of them. Counted here are approximately 130,000 clones, about 92% occurring once; the ten biggest clones make up approximately 0.17%. No antigen has been assigned to these receptors. This specimen consisted of unstimulated CD4+ T cells sorted from spleen or lymph node cells, obtained before intestinal transplant. The receptors originated from a human donor who received an intestinal transplant. Each CDR3 is given with its conserved first and last residue. A D gene is named only where the DNA matches it firmly. Size tells how often a clone was seen (once, few, many) or the class of an expanded clone, and some rows leave it out.

j_call: TRBJ2-5; clone_size: NA; d_call: NA; v_call: TRBV5-1; cdr3_aa: CASSFRGGKEETQYF; cdr3_nt: TGCGCCAGCAGCTTCAGGGGGGGAAAGGAAGAGACCCAGTACTTC
j_call: TRBJ1-6; clone_size: NA; d_call: NA; v_call: TRBV7-9; cdr3_aa: CTSGTPLHF; cdr3_nt: TGTACCAGCGGGACACCCCTCCACTTT
j_call: TRBJ2-6; clone_size: NA; d_call: NA; v_call: TRBV5-1; cdr3_aa: CASSLTQGRSGANVLTF; cdr3_nt: TGCGCCAGCAGCCTCACACAGGGTAGGTCTGGGGCCAACGTCCTGACTTTC
j_call: TRBJ2-7; clone_size: NA; d_call: NA; v_call: TRBV6-1; cdr3_aa: CASGRRGGSYEQYF; cdr3_nt: TGTGCCAGCGGGAGGAGGGGGGGATCCTACGAGCAGTACTTC
j_call: TRBJ2-1; clone_size: NA; d_call: TRBD1; v_call: TRBV19; cdr3_aa: CASTSIGTGAYNEQFF; cdr3_nt: TGTGCCAGTACTTCAATCGGGACAGGGGCTTACAATGAGCAGTTCTTC
j_call: TRBJ1-1; clone_size: NA; d_call: NA; v_call: TRBV11-3; cdr3_aa: CASSLYSNGRTEAFF; cdr3_nt: TGTGCCAGCAGCCTTTACAGTAACGGTCGTACTGAAGCTTTCTTT
j_call: TRBJ1-1; clone_size: NA; d_call: NA; v_call: TRBV10-3; cdr3_aa: CAISEPPATEAFF; cdr3_nt: TGTGCCATCAGTGAACCACCGGCCACTGAAGCTTTCTTT
j_call: TRBJ2-7; clone_size: NA; d_call: TRBD1; v_call: TRBV10-3; cdr3_aa: CAISVQGAEEQYF; cdr3_nt: TGTGCCATCAGCGTCCAGGGGGCGGAAGAGCAGTACTTC
j_call: TRBJ2-3; clone_size: NA; d_call: TRBD2; v_call: TRBV5-4; cdr3_aa: CASNNGGSGVDTQYF; cdr3_nt: TGTGCCAGCAACAATGGGGGTAGCGGGGTGGATACGCAGTATTTT
j_call: TRBJ1-2; clone_size: NA; d_call: NA; v_call: TRBV10-2; cdr3_aa: CASSETRVGGYTF; cdr3_nt: TGCGCCAGCAGTGAGACCAGGGTGGGGGGCTACACCTTC
j_call: TRBJ2-7; clone_size: NA; d_call: TRBD1; v_call: TRBV11-3; cdr3_aa: CASSSRDRGGEQYF; cdr3_nt: TGTGCCAGCAGCTCCCGGGACAGGGGAGGCGAGCAGTACTTC
j_call: TRBJ1-1; clone_size: once; d_call: NA; v_call: TRBV5-1; cdr3_aa: CASSVWTGTEAFF; cdr3_nt: TGCGCCAGCAGCGTCTGGACGGGGACTGAAGCTTTCTTT
j_call: TRBJ1-6; clone_size: NA; d_call: NA; v_call: TRBV2; cdr3_aa: CASSDQWVNSPLHF; cdr3_nt: TGTGCCAGCAGTGATCAGTGGGTTAATTCACCCCTCCACTTT
j_call: TRBJ2-3; clone_size: NA; d_call: NA; v_call: TRBV6-1; cdr3_aa: CASRGSTDTQYF; cdr3_nt: TGTGCCAGCAGGGGTAGCACAGATACGCAGTATTTT
j_call: TRBJ2-3; clone_size: NA; d_call: NA; v_call: TRBV10-2; cdr3_aa: CASRGGRVGTDTQYF; cdr3_nt: TGCGCCAGCAGAGGTGGCCGAGTAGGCACAGATACGCAGTATTTT
j_call: TRBJ2-7; clone_size: NA; d_call: NA; v_call: TRBV11-3; cdr3_aa: CASSLDTYEQYF; cdr3_nt: TGTGCCAGCAGCTTAGATACTTACGAGCAGTACTTC
j_call: TRBJ1-1; clone_size: NA; d_call: NA; v_call: TRBV2; cdr3_aa: CASRRGNMNTEAFF; cdr3_nt: TGTGCCAGCAGGAGGGGGAACATGAACACTGAAGCTTTCTTT
j_call: TRBJ2-1; clone_size: NA; d_call: TRBD2; v_call: TRBV2; cdr3_aa: CASTREASGGYEQFF; cdr3_nt: TGTGCCAGCACCCGCGAGGCTAGCGGGGGCTATGAGCAGTTCTTC
j_call: TRBJ2-1; clone_size: NA; d_call: TRBD2; v_call: TRBV18; cdr3_aa: CASSPTTSGGLYNEQFF; cdr3_nt: TGTGCCAGCTCACCGACGACTAGCGGGGGCTTATACAATGAGCAGTTCTTC
j_call: TRBJ1-1; clone_size: NA; d_call: NA; v_call: TRBV27; cdr3_aa: CASSSPMNTEAFF; cdr3_nt: TGTGCCAGCAGTTCCCCCATGAACACTGAAGCTTTCTTT
j_call: TRBJ1-5; clone_size: NA; d_call: NA; v_call: TRBV27; cdr3_aa: CASSLGYSNQPQHF; cdr3_nt: TGTGCCAGCAGTTTGGGGTATAGCAATCAGCCCCAGCATTTT
j_call: TRBJ1-1; clone_size: NA; d_call: NA; v_call: TRBV7-9; cdr3_aa: CASSFYATPLLNSNTEAFF; cdr3_nt: TGTGCCAGCAGCTTTTACGCGACGCCCCTGCTAAACTCGAACACTGAAGCTTTCTTT
j_call: TRBJ1-2; clone_size: NA; d_call: NA; v_call: TRBV7-2; cdr3_aa: CASSLDGRTPSGGYTF; cdr3_nt: TGTGCCAGCAGCTTAGATGGGAGGACACCATCGGGTGGCTACACCTTC
j_call: TRBJ1-1; clone_size: few; d_call: NA; v_call: TRBV5-6; cdr3_aa: CASSFDDRLLEAFF; cdr3_nt: TGTGCCAGCAGCTTCGATGACAGACTACTTGAAGCTTTCTTT
j_call: TRBJ1-2; clone_size: NA; d_call: TRBD1; v_call: TRBV19; cdr3_aa: CASSLGQGERYTF; cdr3_nt: TGTGCCAGTAGTTTGGGACAGGGTGAGCGCTACACCTTC
j_call: TRBJ2-1; clone_size: once; d_call: NA; v_call: TRBV5-1; cdr3_aa: CASSLGGPTNEQFF; cdr3_nt: TGCGCCAGCAGCCTCGGTGGACCTACGAATGAGCAGTTCTTC
j_call: TRBJ2-3; clone_size: NA; d_call: TRBD2; v_call: TRBV10-3; cdr3_aa: CAISEFGVAGDMQYF; cdr3_nt: TGTGCCATCAGTGAGTTTGGGGTAGCGGGGGACATGCAGTATTTT
j_call: TRBJ2-3; clone_size: NA; d_call: NA; v_call: TRBV5-1; cdr3_aa: CASSFSVVSSDTQYF; cdr3_nt: TGCGCCAGCAGCTTTTCCGTTGTCAGTTCTGATACGCAGTATTTT
j_call: TRBJ1-2; clone_size: NA; d_call: NA; v_call: TRBV29-1; cdr3_aa: CSVNTDYGYTF; cdr3_nt: TGCAGCGTTAATACAGACTATGGCTACACCTTC
j_call: TRBJ2-3; clone_size: NA; d_call: NA; v_call: TRBV6-5; cdr3_aa: CASSRDGRGTDTQYF; cdr3_nt: TGTGCCAGCAGTAGGGACGGACGGGGCACAGATACGCAGTATTTT
j_call: TRBJ2-5; clone_size: once; d_call: TRBD2; v_call: TRBV6-1; cdr3_aa: CASSYGAGFQETQYF; cdr3_nt: TGTGCCAGCTCTTACGGAGCGGGGTTCCAAGAGACCCAGTACTTC
j_call: TRBJ1-2; clone_size: NA; d_call: NA; v_call: TRBV4-2; cdr3_aa: CASSQERSGYTF; cdr3_nt: TGTGCCAGCAGCCAAGAGAGGAGCGGCTACACCTTC
j_call: TRBJ2-4; clone_size: once; d_call: NA; v_call: TRBV6-1; cdr3_aa: CASFGSSNKNIQYF; cdr3_nt: TGTGCCAGCTTTGGTTCGAGTAACAAAAACATTCAGTACTTC
j_call: TRBJ2-5; clone_size: NA; d_call: NA; v_call: TRBV5-1; cdr3_aa: CASSLGPQETQYF; cdr3_nt: TGCGCCAGCAGCTTGGGGCCCCAAGAGACCCAGTACTTC
j_call: TRBJ1-1; clone_size: NA; d_call: TRBD1; v_call: TRBV18; cdr3_aa: CASSPTGTVNTEAFF; cdr3_nt: TGTGCCAGCTCACCGACCGGGACAGTGAACACTGAAGCTTTCTTT
j_call: TRBJ2-4; clone_size: NA; d_call: TRBD2; v_call: TRBV6-1; cdr3_aa: CASPAEEGLENIQYF; cdr3_nt: TGTGCCAGCCCGGCTGAGGAGGGACTAGAAAACATTCAGTACTTC
j_call: TRBJ1-4; clone_size: NA; d_call: NA; v_call: TRBV29-1; cdr3_aa: CSVEPHDRPEKLFF; cdr3_nt: TGCAGCGTTGAACCCCACGACAGGCCCGAAAAACTGTTTTTT
j_call: TRBJ2-5; clone_size: NA; d_call: NA; v_call: TRBV5-1; cdr3_aa: CASSLVSVKETQYF; cdr3_nt: TGCGCCAGCAGCTTGGTTTCAGTAAAAGAGACCCAGTACTTC
j_call: TRBJ2-7; clone_size: NA; d_call: TRBD2; v_call: TRBV5-1; cdr3_aa: CASRDSGGSYEQYF; cdr3_nt: TGCGCCAGCAGAGACAGCGGGGGCTCCTACGAGCAGTACTTC
j_call: TRBJ1-3; clone_size: NA; d_call: NA; v_call: TRBV9; cdr3_aa: CASSVGSGNTIYF; cdr3_nt: TGTGCCAGCAGCGTAGGATCTGGAAACACCATATATTTT
j_call: TRBJ2-3; clone_size: NA; d_call: NA; v_call: TRBV7-9; cdr3_aa: CASSLDLTSTDTQYF; cdr3_nt: TGTGCCAGCAGCTTAGATCTAACCAGCACAGATACGCAGTATTTT
j_call: TRBJ1-6; clone_size: NA; d_call: TRBD1; v_call: TRBV5-5; cdr3_aa: CASSSTGGSPLHF; cdr3_nt: TGTGCCAGCAGCTCGACAGGGGGCTCACCCCTCCACTTT
j_call: TRBJ2-3; clone_size: NA; d_call: TRBD2; v_call: TRBV2; cdr3_aa: CASRTSRTDTQYF; cdr3_nt: TGTGCCAGCAGGACTAGCCGCACAGATACGCAGTATTTT
j_call: TRBJ2-1; clone_size: once; d_call: TRBD1; v_call: TRBV27; cdr3_aa: CASSSNRDRARNEQFF; cdr3_nt: TGTGCCAGCAGTTCAAACCGGGACAGGGCCCGCAATGAGCAGTTCTTC
j_call: TRBJ2-3; clone_size: NA; d_call: TRBD2; v_call: TRBV10-2; cdr3_aa: CASSEKGLAGGTDTQYF; cdr3_nt: TGCGCCAGCAGTGAGAAGGGGCTAGCGGGCGGCACAGATACGCAGTATTTT
j_call: TRBJ1-2; clone_size: NA; d_call: TRBD1; v_call: TRBV5-1; cdr3_aa: CASSSQTGLGYGYTF; cdr3_nt: TGCGCCAGCAGCTCCCAGACAGGGCTAGGCTATGGCTACACCTTC
j_call: TRBJ2-7; clone_size: once; d_call: NA; v_call: TRBV5-6; cdr3_aa: CASSLEHYEQYF; cdr3_nt: TGTGCCAGCAGCTTAGAACATTACGAGCAGTACTTC
j_call: TRBJ1-2; clone_size: NA; d_call: NA; v_call: TRBV15; cdr3_aa: CATSISGAYGYTF; cdr3_nt: TGTGCCACCAGCATTTCAGGGGCCTATGGCTACACCTTC
j_call: TRBJ2-3; clone_size: NA; d_call: NA; v_call: TRBV5-1; cdr3_aa: CASSPRMLGGTDTQYF; cdr3_nt: TGCGCCAGCAGTCCTCGAATGTTGGGGGGCACAGATACGCAGTATTTT
j_call: TRBJ1-2; clone_size: NA; d_call: TRBD1; v_call: TRBV15; cdr3_aa: CATSRDPTGGGGYTF; cdr3_nt: TGTGCCACCAGCAGAGACCCTACAGGGGGCGGTGGCTACACCTTC
j_call: TRBJ2-5; clone_size: NA; d_call: NA; v_call: TRBV6-5; cdr3_aa: CASSGQIKETQYF; cdr3_nt: TGTGCCAGCAGTGGGCAGATTAAAGAGACCCAGTACTTC
j_call: TRBJ1-4; clone_size: NA; d_call: NA; v_call: TRBV6-1; cdr3_aa: CASSELKYLGAEREKLFF; cdr3_nt: TGTGCCAGCAGTGAACTAAAATACTTGGGGGCGGAAAGGGAAAAACTGTTTTTT